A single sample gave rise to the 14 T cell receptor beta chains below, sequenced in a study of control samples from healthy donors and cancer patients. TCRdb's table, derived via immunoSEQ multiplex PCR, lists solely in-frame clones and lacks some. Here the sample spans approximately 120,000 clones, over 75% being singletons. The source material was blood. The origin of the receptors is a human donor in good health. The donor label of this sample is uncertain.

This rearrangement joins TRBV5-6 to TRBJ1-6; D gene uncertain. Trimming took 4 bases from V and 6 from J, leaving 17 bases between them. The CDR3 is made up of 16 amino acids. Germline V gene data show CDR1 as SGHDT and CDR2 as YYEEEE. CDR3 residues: CASSQAVRTSNSPLHF. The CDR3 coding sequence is TGTGCCAGCAGCCAGGCAGTCAGAACCAGTAATTCACCCCTCCACTTT.

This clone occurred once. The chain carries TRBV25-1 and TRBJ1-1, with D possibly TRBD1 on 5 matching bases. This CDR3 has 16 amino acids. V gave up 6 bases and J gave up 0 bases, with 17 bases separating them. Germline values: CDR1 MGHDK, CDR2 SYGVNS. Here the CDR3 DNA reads TGTGCCAGCAGGCCGAGGACAATACGAGTGAACACTGAAGCTTTCTTT. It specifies CASRPRTIRVNTEAFF.

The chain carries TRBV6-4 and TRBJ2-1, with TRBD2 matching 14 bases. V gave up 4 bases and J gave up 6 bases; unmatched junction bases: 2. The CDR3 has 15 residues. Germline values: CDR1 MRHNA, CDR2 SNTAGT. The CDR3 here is CASSAGTSGGNEQFF. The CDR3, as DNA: TGTGCCAGCAGTGCAGGGACTAGCGGGGGCAATGAGCAGTTCTTC.

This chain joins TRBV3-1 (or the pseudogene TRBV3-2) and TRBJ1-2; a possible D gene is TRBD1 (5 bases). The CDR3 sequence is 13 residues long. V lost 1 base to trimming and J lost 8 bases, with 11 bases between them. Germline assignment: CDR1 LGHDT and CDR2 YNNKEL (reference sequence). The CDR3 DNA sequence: TGTGCCAGCAGCCAAGGCTATGGGGGAGGCTACACCTTC. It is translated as CASSQGYGGGYTF.

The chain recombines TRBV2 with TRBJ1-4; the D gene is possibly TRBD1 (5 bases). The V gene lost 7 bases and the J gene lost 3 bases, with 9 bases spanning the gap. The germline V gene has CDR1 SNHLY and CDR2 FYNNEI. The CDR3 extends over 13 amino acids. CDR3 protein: CASNRSPNEKLFF. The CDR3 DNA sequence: TGTGCCAGCAACAGGTCACCTAATGAAAAACTGTTTTTT.

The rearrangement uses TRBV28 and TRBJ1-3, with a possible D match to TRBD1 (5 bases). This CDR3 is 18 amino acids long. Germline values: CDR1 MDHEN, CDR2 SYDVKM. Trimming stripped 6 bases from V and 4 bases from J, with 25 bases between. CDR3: CASSLGGPNYRLGNTIYF. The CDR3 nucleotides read TGTGCCAGCAGCCTTGGTGGCCCCAATTACAGGCTCGGAAACACCATATATTTT.

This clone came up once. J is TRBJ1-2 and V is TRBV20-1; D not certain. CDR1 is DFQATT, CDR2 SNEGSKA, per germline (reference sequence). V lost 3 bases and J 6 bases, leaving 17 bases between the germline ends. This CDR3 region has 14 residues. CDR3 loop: CSASRIGLSDGYTF. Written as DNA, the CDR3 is TGCAGTGCTAGTCGGATTGGGCTTTCGGATGGCTACACCTTC.

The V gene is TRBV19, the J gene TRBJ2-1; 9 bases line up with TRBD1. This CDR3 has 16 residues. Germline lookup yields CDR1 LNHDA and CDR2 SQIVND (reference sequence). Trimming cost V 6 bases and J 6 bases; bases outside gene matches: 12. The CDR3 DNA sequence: TGTGCCAGTAGGAACCCGGGACAGGGAGCGGGCAATGAGCAGTTCTTC. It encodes CASRNPGQGAGNEQFF.

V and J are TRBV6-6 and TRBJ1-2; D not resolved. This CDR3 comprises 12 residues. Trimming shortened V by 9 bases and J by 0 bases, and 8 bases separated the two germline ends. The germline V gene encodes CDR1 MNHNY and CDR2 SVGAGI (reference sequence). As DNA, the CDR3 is TGTGCCAGTATGCCTCCTAACTATGGCTACACCTTC. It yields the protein CASMPPNYGYTF.

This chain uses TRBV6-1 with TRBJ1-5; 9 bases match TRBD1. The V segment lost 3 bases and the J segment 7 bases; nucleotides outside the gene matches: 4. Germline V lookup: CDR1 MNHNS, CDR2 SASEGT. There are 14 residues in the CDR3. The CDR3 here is CASSDTGGRQPQHF. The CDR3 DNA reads TGTGCCAGCAGTGATACAGGGGGCCGGCAGCCCCAGCATTTT.

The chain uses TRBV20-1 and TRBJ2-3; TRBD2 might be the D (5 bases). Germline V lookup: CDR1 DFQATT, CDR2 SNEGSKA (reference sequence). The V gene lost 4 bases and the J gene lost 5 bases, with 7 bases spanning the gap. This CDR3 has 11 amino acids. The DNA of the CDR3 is TGCAGTGCTATCGGGGAAGATACGCAGTATTTT. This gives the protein CSAIGEDTQYF.

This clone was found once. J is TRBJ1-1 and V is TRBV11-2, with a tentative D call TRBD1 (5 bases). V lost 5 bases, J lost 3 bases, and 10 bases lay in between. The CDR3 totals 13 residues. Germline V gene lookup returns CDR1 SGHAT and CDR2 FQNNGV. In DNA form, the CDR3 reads TGTGCCAGCAGCCTCGGGGGGGACACTGAAGCTTTCTTT. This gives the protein CASSLGGDTEAFF. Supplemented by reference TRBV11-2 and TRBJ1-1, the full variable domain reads EAGVAQSPRYKIIEKRQSVAFWCNPISGHATLYWYQQILGQGPKLLIQFQNNGVVDDSQLPKDRFSAERLKGVDSTLKIQPAKLEDSAVYLCASSLGGDTEAFFGQGTRLTVV.

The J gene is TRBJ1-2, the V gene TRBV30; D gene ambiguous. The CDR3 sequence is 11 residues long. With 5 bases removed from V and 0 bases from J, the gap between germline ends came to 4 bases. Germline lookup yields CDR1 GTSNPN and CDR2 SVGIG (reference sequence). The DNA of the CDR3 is TGTGCCTGGGGTACTAACTATGGCTACACCTTC. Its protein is CAWGTNYGYTF.

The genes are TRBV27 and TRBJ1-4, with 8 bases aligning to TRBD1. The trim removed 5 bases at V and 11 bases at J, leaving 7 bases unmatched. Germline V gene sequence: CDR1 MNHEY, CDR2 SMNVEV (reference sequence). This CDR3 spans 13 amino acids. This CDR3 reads CASSRGGQDKLFF. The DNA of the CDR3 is TGTGCCAGCAGTCGCGGGGGACAGGACAAACTGTTTTTT.